This T cell receptor (beta chain) was identified in a study of cytomegalovirus exposure and HLA in healthy donors. PCR involved 60 Vbeta and 13 Jbeta primers. The method was immunoSEQ multiplex PCR; TCRdb's version includes in-frame clones alone and lacks a portion of them. Of roughly 180,000 clones listed, roughly 82% are singletons. The ends were cut back, 0 bases at V and 8 bases at J, with 13 bases in the middle. This CDR3 comprises 14 residues. The V gene's germline CDR1 is MGHRA and CDR2 YSYEKL. Study-level findings and limits: Among TCR beta chains, those listed as cytomegalovirus-associated numbered roughly 150. Further analysis was carried out later, and it showed several of the most significant clusters appearing linked to common viral pathogens. Researchers reported in a later analysis that a missense DCLRE1C variant was tied to TCR beta V- and J-gene trimming.

A remark on this clone: As yet, its antigen is unknown.

J is TRBJ1-2 and V is TRBV4-1; TRBD1 might be the D (6 bases). What was sequenced was PBMCs. The sequence was collected from a man aged 35-49 years in good health and CMV-seronegative. In DNA, the CDR3 is TGCGCCAGCAGCCAAGAAGGCCAGGGGAGAGGCTACACCTTC. Its protein is CASSQEGQGRGYTF.